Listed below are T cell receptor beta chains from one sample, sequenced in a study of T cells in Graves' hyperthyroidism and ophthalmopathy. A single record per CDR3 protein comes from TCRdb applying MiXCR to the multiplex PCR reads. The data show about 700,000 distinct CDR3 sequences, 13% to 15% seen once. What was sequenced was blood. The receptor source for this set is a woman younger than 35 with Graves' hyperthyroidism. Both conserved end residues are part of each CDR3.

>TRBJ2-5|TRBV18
CASSPRLAETQYF
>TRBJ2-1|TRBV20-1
CSARREGLWEQFF
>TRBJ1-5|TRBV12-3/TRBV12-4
CASSLWAGGGGQPQHF
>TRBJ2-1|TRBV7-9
CASSQGQGRGNDEQFF
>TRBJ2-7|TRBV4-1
CASSPSGGWPYEQYF
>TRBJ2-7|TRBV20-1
CSARDNWNSYEQYF
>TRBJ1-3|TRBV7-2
CASSLVGVRASGNTIYF
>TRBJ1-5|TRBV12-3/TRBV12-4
CASSLWGRDQPQHF
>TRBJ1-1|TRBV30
CAWRPTVRTFF
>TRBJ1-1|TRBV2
CASKNPNTEAFF
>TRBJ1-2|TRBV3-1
CASSLRDRGYGYTF
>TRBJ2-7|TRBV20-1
CSATPGRTYEQYF
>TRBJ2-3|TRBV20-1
CSARDRDRMTTDTQYF
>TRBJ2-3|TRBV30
CAWSPRLAGRTDTQYF
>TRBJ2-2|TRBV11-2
CVSSFRPGELFF
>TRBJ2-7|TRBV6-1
CASRSLGGAPYEQYF
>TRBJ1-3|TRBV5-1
CASSFSERQGYSGNTIYF